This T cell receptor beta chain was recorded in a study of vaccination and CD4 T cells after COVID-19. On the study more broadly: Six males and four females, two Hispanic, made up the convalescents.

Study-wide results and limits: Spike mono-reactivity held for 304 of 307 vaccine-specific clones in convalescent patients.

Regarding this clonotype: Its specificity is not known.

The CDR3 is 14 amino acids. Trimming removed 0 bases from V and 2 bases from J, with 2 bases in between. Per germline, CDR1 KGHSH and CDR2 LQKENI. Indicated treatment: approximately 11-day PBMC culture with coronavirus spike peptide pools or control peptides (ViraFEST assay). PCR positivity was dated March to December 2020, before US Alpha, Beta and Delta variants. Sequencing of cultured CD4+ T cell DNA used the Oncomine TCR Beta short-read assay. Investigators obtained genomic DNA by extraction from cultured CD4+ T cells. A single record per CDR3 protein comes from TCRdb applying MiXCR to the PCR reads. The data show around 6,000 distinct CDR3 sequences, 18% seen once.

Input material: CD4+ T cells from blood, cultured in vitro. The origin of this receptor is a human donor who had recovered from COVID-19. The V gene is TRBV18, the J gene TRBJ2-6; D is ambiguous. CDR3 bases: TGTGCCAGCTCACCACCGACTGGGGCCAACGTCCTGACTTTC. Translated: CASSPPTGANVLTF.